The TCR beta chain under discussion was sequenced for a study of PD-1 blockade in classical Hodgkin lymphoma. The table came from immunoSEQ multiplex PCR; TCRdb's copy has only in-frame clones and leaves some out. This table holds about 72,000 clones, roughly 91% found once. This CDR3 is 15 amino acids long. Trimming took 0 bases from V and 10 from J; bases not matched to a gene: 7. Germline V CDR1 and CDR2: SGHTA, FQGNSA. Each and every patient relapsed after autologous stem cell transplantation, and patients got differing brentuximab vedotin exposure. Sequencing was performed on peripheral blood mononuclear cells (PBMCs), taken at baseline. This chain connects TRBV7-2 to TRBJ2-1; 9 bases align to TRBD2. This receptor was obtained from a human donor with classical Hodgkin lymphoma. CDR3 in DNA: TGTGCCAGCAGCTTAGCTGGTAGCGGGGGCCCGGAGCAGTTCTTC. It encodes CASSLAGSGGPEQFF.